Included here is one TCR beta chain sequence, with context. Its matching antigen is unknown. This CDR3 has 15 residues. Over several immunoSEQ plates, each subset's genomic DNA was distributed in even portions. TCRdb keeps only in-frame clones here, not all; method: immunoSEQ multiplex PCR. Among millions of clones, approximately 92% were seen once, and the ten largest hold 0.14%. The data were taken from a study of shared clonotypes between healthy human individuals. Study-wide findings and caveats: Rarefaction indicated that sorted-subset sequencing remained incomplete although depth was large. Generally, estimated richness proved larger in naive subsets than it did in memory subsets. Measured sharing among donors was expected to vary with sequencing depth.

The material sequenced was naive CD4+ T cells sorted from blood. Indicated subset: CD45RA+ positively selected. The sequence derives from a man younger than 35 in good health. The rearrangement uses TRBV21-1 and TRBJ2-7; TRBD2 is taken as the D call from the table, unchecked against the DNA. TRBV21-1 is flagged as a pseudogene. This CDR3 reads CASSKPGLASYEQYF. The CDR3 nucleotides are TGTGCCAGCAGCAAACCGGGACTAGCCTCCTACGAGCAGTACTTC.